Below are 29 T cell receptor beta chains sequenced from a single sample in a study of cytotoxic CD8 clonotypes in ibrutinib-treated CLL. Clones were read by immunoSEQ multiplex PCR, and TCRdb kept only the in-frame ones, dropping some. The sample has approximately 320,000 clones; 67% are singletons. The sample in question was PBMCs, obtained after 36 months of ibrutinib treatment. The receptors were sampled from a human donor with chronic lymphocytic leukemia.

V and J are TRBV5-1 and TRBJ1-2; D gene uncertain. Germline CDR1 is SGHRS and CDR2 is YFSETQ. With 2 bases removed from V and 4 bases from J, the gap between germline ends came to 9 bases. The CDR3 loop spans 13 amino acids. CDR3 protein: CASSFWKGYGYTF. The CDR3 DNA is TGCGCCAGCAGCTTCTGGAAGGGCTATGGCTACACCTTC. The full variable domain, rest sourced from reference TRBV5-1 and TRBJ1-2, is KAGVTQTPRYLIKTRGQQVTLSCSPISGHRSVSWYQQTPGQGLQFLFEYFSETQRNKGNFPGRFSGRQFSNSRSEMNVSTLELGDSALYLCASSFWKGYGYTFGSGTRLTVV.

The chain has TRBV6-5 and TRBJ2-7; 13 bases map to TRBD2. The germline CDR1 and CDR2 sequences are MNHEY and SVGAGI. This CDR3 spans 15 amino acids. After removal of 3 bases from V and 4 bases from J, the junction contained 3 bases not matched to a gene. DNA of the CDR3: TGTGCCAGCAGTTATACTAGCGGGAGGGTGTACGAGCAGTACTTC. Translating it yields CASSYTSGRVYEQYF.

In this sample, this clone turned up a few times. The CDR3 region has the DNA TGTGCCAGTAGTATAGTCGGGACAGGGAAGGGAGTGGATTCACCCCTCCACTTT. Protein sequence: CASSIVGTGKGVDSPLHF. This sequence joins TRBV19 and TRBJ1-6; 9 bases fit TRBD1. The CDR3 length is 18 residues. Germline V gene data show CDR1 as LNHDA and CDR2 as SQIVND (reference sequence). J gave up 8 bases and V 1 base, and 12 bases lay outside the gene matches.

The chain couples TRBV5-1 to TRBJ2-7; 8 bases are shared with TRBD1. The germline V gene encodes CDR1 SGHRS and CDR2 YFSETQ. This CDR3 has 14 residues. V lost 4 bases and J lost 5; bases outside the gene matches: 8. The CDR3 here is CASSVGQGGHEQYF. As DNA, the CDR3 is TGCGCCAGCAGCGTAGGACAGGGAGGCCACGAGCAGTACTTC.

V and J are TRBV4-3 and TRBJ2-3, with D unclear. Looked up from germline, CDR1 is LGHNA and CDR2 is YSLEER. The CDR3 contains 16 residues. The germline V and J ends were trimmed by 0 bases and 4 bases, with 14 bases remaining between them. The CDR3 sequence: CASSQDQGPMPDTQYF. In DNA, the CDR3 is TGCGCCAGCAGCCAAGATCAAGGGCCAATGCCAGATACGCAGTATTTT.

This CDR3 reads CASSPTMQIPGDTQYF. In nucleotides, the CDR3 is TGCGCCAGCAGCCCCACGATGCAGATCCCAGGTGATACGCAGTATTTT. This chain joins TRBV4-3 and TRBJ2-3; D gene unclear. The CDR3 has 16 amino acids. Germline values: CDR1 LGHNA, CDR2 YSLEER. The ends were cut back, 4 bases at V and 6 bases at J, with 20 bases in the middle.

The gene calls are TRBV29-1 and TRBJ2-5, with D unclear. This CDR3 has 12 amino acids. Trimming shortened V by 2 bases and J by 4 bases, and 8 bases separated the two germline ends. CDR1 and CDR2 from the germline V gene are SQVTM and ANQGSEA. The chain's CDR3 is CSVEHFGETQYF. In DNA form, the CDR3 reads TGCAGCGTTGAACATTTCGGAGAGACCCAGTACTTC. Full variable domain (missing parts from reference TRBV29-1 and TRBJ2-5): SAVISQKPSRDICQRGTSLTIQCQVDSQVTMMFWYRQQPGQSLTLIATANQGSEATYESGFVIDKFPISRPNLTFSTLTVSNMSPEDSSIYLCSVEHFGETQYFGPGTRLLVL.

The chain couples TRBV28 to TRBJ2-7, with no clear D. The CDR3 has 14 amino acids. Between the trimmed V and J ends, which lost 2 bases and 2 bases, there was a span of 10 bases. Germline lookup yields CDR1 MDHEN and CDR2 SYDVKM. CDR3 residues: CASSLEASTYEQYF. In DNA form, the CDR3 reads TGTGCCAGCAGTTTAGAGGCTAGTACCTACGAGCAGTACTTC. The full variable domain, completed using reference TRBV28 and TRBJ2-7, is DVKVTQSSRYLVKRTGEKVFLECVQDMDHENMFWYRQDPGLGLRLIYFSYDVKMKEKGDIPEGYSVSREKKERFSLILESASTNQTSMYLCASSLEASTYEQYFGPGTRLTVT.

The chain couples TRBV27 to TRBJ2-7, with D tentatively TRBD2 (6 bases). CDR3 length equals 15 residues. V was cut by 0 bases and J by 3 bases, with 12 bases left in between. CDR1 is MNHEY, CDR2 SMNVEV, per germline (reference sequence). CDR3 coding DNA: TGTGCCAGCAGTTTATCGGCTAGCGCCTTCTACGAGCAGTACTTC. This sequence encodes CASSLSASAFYEQYF.

The chain employs TRBV11-2 and TRBJ2-7; D is perhaps TRBD1 (5 bases). CDR1 and CDR2 from the germline V gene are SGHAT and FQNNGV. The CDR3 spans 14 residues. V was cut by 1 base and J by 2 bases, with 9 bases left in between. CDR3 DNA sequence: TGTGCCAGCAGCTTAGGGCGACAGACCTACGAGCAGTACTTC. Translating it yields CASSLGRQTYEQYF.

The genes are TRBV28 and TRBJ2-3; 7 bases match TRBD1. Germline lookup yields CDR1 MDHEN and CDR2 SYDVKM. The CDR3 is made up of 15 amino acids. J was trimmed by 2 bases and V by 6 bases; bases with no gene match: 8. CDR3 nucleotides: TGTGCCAGCAGCCACTTCGACAGGGACACAGATACGCAGTATTTT. As protein: CASSHFDRDTDTQYF. The full variable domain, rest sourced from reference TRBV28 and TRBJ2-3, is DVKVTQSSRYLVKRTGEKVFLECVQDMDHENMFWYRQDPGLGLRLIYFSYDVKMKEKGDIPEGYSVSREKKERFSLILESASTNQTSMYLCASSHFDRDTDTQYFGPGTRLTVL.

The chain has TRBV4-1 and TRBJ1-1, with D unresolved. This CDR3 has 13 amino acids. The ends were cut back, 5 bases at V and 8 bases at J, with 15 bases in the middle. Germline V CDR1 and CDR2: MGHRA, YSYEKL. The CDR3 DNA follows: TGCGCCAGCAGCTTAGGGCCCCAAGGGGAAGCTTTCTTT. Amino acid sequence: CASSLGPQGEAFF.

This clone showed up just a few times. The rearrangement joins TRBV5-1 to TRBJ1-2; a weak D match, TRBD1 (6 bases). From germline, CDR1 is SGHRS and CDR2 YFSETQ. The V end was cut by 4 bases, the J end by 5 bases, with 15 bases between. CDR3 length: 14 amino acids. CDR3 residues: CASSPKGQLYGYTF. In DNA form, the CDR3 reads TGCGCCAGCAGCCCCAAAGGACAGTTATATGGCTACACCTTC.

The chain links TRBV10-3 to TRBJ2-7; D may be TRBD1 (6 bases). Germline V CDR1 and CDR2: ENHRY, SYGVKD. There are 14 residues in the CDR3. Trimming left V 5 bases short and J 3 bases short, with 14 bases between. CDR3 DNA sequence: TGTGCCATCAGTCCCGACAGGTTGGACTACGAGCAGTACTTC. Protein: CAISPDRLDYEQYF.

The J gene is TRBJ2-7, the V gene TRBV18; D gene unclear. Trimming pared 3 bases from V and 7 bases from J, leaving 13 bases between. Germline CDR1 and CDR2: KGHSH and LQKENI. The CDR3 extends over 13 amino acids. The DNA of the CDR3 is TGTGCCAGCTCACCTAACAGCCTGAGGGAGCAGTACTTC. Protein sequence: CASSPNSLREQYF.

The chain uses TRBV5-1 and TRBJ1-4, with D unclear. Germline V lookup: CDR1 SGHRS, CDR2 YFSETQ. V gave up 0 bases and J gave up 4 bases, with 7 bases separating them. The CDR3 length is 14 residues. Here the CDR3 DNA reads TGCGCCAGCAGCTTGGTTCTTGGTAATGAAAAACTGTTTTTT. Residues: CASSLVLGNEKLFF. The variable domain in full, with the rest retrieved from reference TRBV5-1 and TRBJ1-4, is KAGVTQTPRYLIKTRGQQVTLSCSPISGHRSVSWYQQTPGQGLQFLFEYFSETQRNKGNFPGRFSGRQFSNSRSEMNVSTLELGDSALYLCASSLVLGNEKLFFGSGTQLSVL.

The chain employs TRBV18 and TRBJ1-1, with D unresolved. The germline CDR1 and CDR2 sequences are KGHSH and LQKENI. The CDR3 runs to 14 residues. The ends were cut back, 6 bases at V and 1 base at J, with 12 bases in the middle. The DNA of the CDR3 is TGTGCCAGCTCCACCGATCCAGGGAACACTGAAGCTTTCTTT. Translated, it gives CASSTDPGNTEAFF. Full variable domain (outside the CDR3, taken from reference TRBV18 and TRBJ1-1): NAGVMQNPRHLVRRRGQEARLRCSPMKGHSHVYWYRQLPEEGLKFMVYLQKENIIDESGMPKERFSAEFPKEGPSILRIQQVVRGDSAAYFCASSTDPGNTEAFFGQGTRLTVV.

The chain recombines TRBV2 with TRBJ1-2; D remains ambiguous. Germline V gene sequence: CDR1 SNHLY, CDR2 FYNNEI. Trimming cost V 3 bases and J 5 bases, with 7 bases left between them. CDR3 length: 12 amino acids. The CDR3 region is CASSDGGYGYTF. CDR3 nucleotides: TGTGCCAGCAGTGATGGTGGATATGGCTACACCTTC.

This clone was counted between two and nine times. The CDR3 protein is CASSPRGILGSPLHF. The CDR3 nucleotides read TGTGCCAGCAGCCCGAGAGGGATACTCGGTTCACCCCTCCACTTT. The J gene is TRBJ1-6, the V gene TRBV9; D is undetermined. Germline CDR1 reads SGDLS; CDR2 reads YYNGEE. V lost 4 bases and J 9 bases, leaving 17 bases between the germline ends. The CDR3 length is 15 residues.

The CDR3 spells CASRRPGLNTEAFF. The DNA of the CDR3 is TGTGCCAGCAGACGTCCAGGGTTGAACACTGAAGCTTTCTTT. The chain recombines TRBV2 with TRBJ1-1, with D possibly TRBD1 on 5 matching bases. This CDR3 has 14 residues. The V end was cut by 6 bases, the J end by 0 bases, with 11 bases between. Looked up from germline, CDR1 is SNHLY and CDR2 is FYNNEI.

V gene TRBV28 combines with J gene TRBJ2-2; D perhaps matches TRBD1 (5 bases). Germline assignment: CDR1 MDHEN and CDR2 SYDVKM. Trimming left V 7 bases short and J 6 bases short, with 9 bases between. This CDR3 contains 12 residues. CDR3 protein: CASTQGAGELFF. As DNA, the CDR3 is TGTGCCAGCACCCAAGGGGCCGGGGAGCTGTTTTTT.

The chain couples TRBV4-1 to TRBJ1-2, with 7 bases aligning to TRBD1. This CDR3 has 15 residues. V trimming: 2 bases; J trimming: 8 bases; junction bases outside the gene matches: 11. In germline, CDR1 is MGHRA, CDR2 YSYEKL. The CDR3 loop is CASSQHGEGARGYTF. CDR3 bases: TGCGCCAGCAGCCAACATGGCGAGGGGGCGCGGGGCTACACCTTC.

The chain recombines TRBV9 with TRBJ2-3; TRBD2 agrees at 11 bases. The ends lost 3 bases at V and 2 bases at J; junction bases unmatched: 8. This CDR3 spans 17 amino acids. Per the germline V gene, CDR1 is SGDLS and CDR2 is YYNGEE. The CDR3 DNA follows: TGTGCCAGCAGCGATCGACTAGCGGGGATCCACACAGATACGCAGTATTTT. This encodes CASSDRLAGIHTDTQYF.

CDR3 region: CASSLDTGLGEQYF. The DNA for the CDR3 is TGCGCCAGCAGCTTGGATACGGGTCTTGGCGAGCAGTACTTC. The chain links TRBV5-1 to TRBJ2-7; no firm D call. The CDR3 covers 14 residues. Trimming took off 0 bases at V and 6 bases at J, with 13 bases between the two ends. CDR1 SGHRS and CDR2 YFSETQ come from the germline V gene.

The chain carries TRBV11-2 and TRBJ1-4; D unresolved. Trimming shortened V by 5 bases and J by 10 bases, and 11 bases separated the two germline ends. Germline CDR1 SGHAT, CDR2 FQNNGV. The CDR3 length is 12 residues. The CDR3 spells CASSQVLRKLFF. CDR3 in DNA: TGTGCCAGCAGCCAGGTCCTGAGAAAACTGTTTTTT. The variable domain in full, with the rest retrieved from reference TRBV11-2 and TRBJ1-4, is EAGVAQSPRYKIIEKRQSVAFWCNPISGHATLYWYQQILGQGPKLLIQFQNNGVVDDSQLPKDRFSAERLKGVDSTLKIQPAKLEDSAVYLCASSQVLRKLFFGSGTQLSVL.

V usage is TRBV4-1 and J usage is TRBJ2-2; D might be TRBD1 or TRBD2, each matching 5 bases. V dropped 6 bases and J dropped 4 bases, with 18 bases sitting between them. The germline CDR1 and CDR2 sequences are MGHRA and YSYEKL. There are 16 residues in the CDR3. The DNA for the CDR3 is TGCGCCAGCAGACGAGCGGCAGGGCCGGGCACCGGGGAGCTGTTTTTT. This codes for CASRRAAGPGTGELFF.

This chain joins TRBV2 and TRBJ1-2; D is undetermined. The CDR3 loop spans 13 amino acids. The V end lost 6 bases, the J end lost 4 bases, and 12 bases lay between the germline ends. Germline assignment: CDR1 SNHLY and CDR2 FYNNEI. The CDR3 nucleotides read TGTGCCAGCAGACCCACAGCTCCCTATGGCTACACCTTC. As protein: CASRPTAPYGYTF.

The chain is built from TRBV7-8 and TRBJ2-7; 9 bases fit TRBD1. V was pared by 4 bases and J by 6 bases, with 4 bases of the junction left unmatched. The CDR3 runs 13 residues. CDR1 SGHVS and CDR2 FQNEAQ come from the germline V gene. CDR3 amino acids: CASSWTGAAEQYF. The CDR3 DNA follows: TGTGCCAGCAGCTGGACAGGGGCCGCCGAGCAGTACTTC.

The rearrangement links TRBV2 to TRBJ2-1; possible D gene TRBD1, 6 bases. V shed 4 bases and J shed 13 bases, with 17 bases lying between them. From germline, CDR1 is SNHLY and CDR2 FYNNEI. This CDR3 has 13 residues. DNA of the CDR3: TGTGCCAGCAGTGTGGGGAAACCAGGGGCTCAGTTCTTC. Its translation: CASSVGKPGAQFF.